This T cell receptor (beta chain) was sequenced for a study of human T cells and chemical hapten exposure. Trimming took 8 bases from V and 6 from J; bases not matched to a gene: 4. Germline CDR1 SNHLY, CDR2 FYNNEI. The CDR3 is 12 amino acids. TCRdb reprocessed the RACE reads with MiXCR, giving one entry per CDR3 protein. The sample holds 89,000 or so distinct CDR3 sequences; 6.5% to 10% are singletons and the top ten take about 2.5%. This clonotype was seen many times. Time point meaning: pre-sensitization, week 0. Treatment noted: therapeutic diphenylcyclopropenone sensitization with weekly scalp DPC. Alopecia patients, 18 to 70 years old and DPC-suitable, served as donors.

The TCR was taken from a man between 40 and 49 years old with alopecia areata. Some clones in this sample may be carry-over from other donors' samples. The input for sequencing was whole blood, taken in connection with sensitization to the hapten diphenylcyclopropenone (DPC). The rearrangement uses TRBV2 and TRBJ2-3; 8 nucleotides match TRBD1. CDR3 coding DNA: TGTGCCAGCGCACAGGGGGGCGATACGCAGTATTTT. Its translation is CASAQGGDTQYF.